This entry lists 6 T cell receptor beta chains sequenced from one sample in a study of CD8 T cells in Susac syndrome. RNA totalling about 0.45 to 1 ug underwent reverse transcription with random hexamers. TCRdb ran MiXCR on the immunoSEQ multiplex PCR reads and lists one entry per CDR3 protein. The sample gives about 130,000 distinct CDR3 sequences, roughly 95% of which show up once; over 0.1% is in the top ten. What was sequenced was CD4+ T cells from PBMCs. Receptors were obtained from a human donor in good health.

J is TRBJ2-5 and V is TRBV4-1; 9 bases map to TRBD1. The CDR3 sequence is 14 residues long. CDR1 and CDR2 from the germline V gene are MGHRA and YSYEKL. Trimming cost V 4 bases and J 4 bases; bases outside gene matches: 4. Here the CDR3 DNA reads TGCGCCAGCAGCCTCGGGACAGGGCGAGAGACCCAGTACTTC. It is translated as CASSLGTGRETQYF.

The chain has TRBV27 and TRBJ2-3; no clear D. Trimming took off 5 bases at V and 7 bases at J, with 7 bases between the two ends. Germline lookup yields CDR1 MNHEY and CDR2 SMNVEV (reference sequence). The CDR3 extends over 11 amino acids. The CDR3 coding sequence is TGTGCCAGCAGTCTGGGGAATACGCAGTATTTT. Translated, it gives CASSLGNTQYF.

The J gene is TRBJ1-1, the V gene TRBV7-2; D call uncertain. This CDR3 is 15 amino acids long. CDR1 and CDR2 (germline): SGHTA, FQGNSA. The V gene lost 1 base and the J gene lost 1 base, with 10 bases spanning the gap. CDR3 residues: CASSLVGGGNTEAFF. The DNA for the CDR3 is TGTGCCAGCAGCTTAGTCGGCGGTGGGAACACTGAAGCTTTCTTT.

The chain recombines TRBV2 with TRBJ2-6; 10 bases align to TRBD2. The junction had 11 bases not matched to a gene; V was cut back by 6 bases and J by 0 bases. From germline, CDR1 is SNHLY and CDR2 FYNNEI. The CDR3 is made up of 19 amino acids. The CDR3 protein is CASSAAGGALRSGANVLTF. CDR3 DNA sequence: TGTGCCAGCAGCGCAGCGGGAGGGGCCCTCCGCTCTGGGGCCAACGTCCTGACTTTC.

This rearrangement joins TRBV12-3 or TRBV12-4 to TRBJ2-3; TRBD2 matches at 8 bases. Trimming at V came to 6 bases and at J to 3 bases, leaving 20 bases not matched to a gene. The CDR3 is made up of 19 amino acids. CDR3 loop: CASSPRVEREIVRTDTQYF. CDR3 DNA: TGTGCCAGCAGCCCAAGGGTTGAGCGGGAGATTGTTCGAACAGATACGCAGTATTTT.

The sample holds one count of this clonotype. The chain joins TRBV12-3 or TRBV12-4 to TRBJ2-1, with unresolved D. Trimming shortened V by 4 bases and J by 3 bases, and 10 bases separated the two germline ends. The CDR3 has 14 residues. The CDR3 sequence is CASSSDTFYNEQFF. The CDR3 coding sequence is TGTGCCAGCAGTTCCGACACCTTCTACAATGAGCAGTTCTTC.